This T cell receptor (beta chain) was retrieved from a study of PD-1 blockade in classical Hodgkin lymphoma. Points from the study as a whole: Newly diagnosed patients were said to have less baseline TCR diversity than healthy donors did.

In every patient, relapse followed autologous stem cell transplantation, while exposure to brentuximab vedotin differed. The table came from immunoSEQ multiplex PCR; TCRdb's copy has only in-frame clones and leaves some out. The sample lists tens of thousands of clones; 75% to 90% were seen once. About this clone: What it recognizes is unknown.

The sequence derives from a human donor with classical Hodgkin lymphoma. This material consisted of peripheral blood mononuclear cells (PBMCs), taken at baseline.

The CDR3 spells CASSLDLGGWANVLTF. CDR3 bases: TGTGCCAGCAGCTTGGATTTGGGAGGCTGGGCCAACGTCCTGACTTTC. The rearrangement uses TRBV5-8 and TRBJ2-6, with D tentatively TRBD2 (6 bases). V was shortened by 0 bases and J by 5 bases, with 12 bases between the two germline ends. The CDR3 spans 16 residues. Germline CDR1 reads SGHTS; CDR2 reads YDEGEE.